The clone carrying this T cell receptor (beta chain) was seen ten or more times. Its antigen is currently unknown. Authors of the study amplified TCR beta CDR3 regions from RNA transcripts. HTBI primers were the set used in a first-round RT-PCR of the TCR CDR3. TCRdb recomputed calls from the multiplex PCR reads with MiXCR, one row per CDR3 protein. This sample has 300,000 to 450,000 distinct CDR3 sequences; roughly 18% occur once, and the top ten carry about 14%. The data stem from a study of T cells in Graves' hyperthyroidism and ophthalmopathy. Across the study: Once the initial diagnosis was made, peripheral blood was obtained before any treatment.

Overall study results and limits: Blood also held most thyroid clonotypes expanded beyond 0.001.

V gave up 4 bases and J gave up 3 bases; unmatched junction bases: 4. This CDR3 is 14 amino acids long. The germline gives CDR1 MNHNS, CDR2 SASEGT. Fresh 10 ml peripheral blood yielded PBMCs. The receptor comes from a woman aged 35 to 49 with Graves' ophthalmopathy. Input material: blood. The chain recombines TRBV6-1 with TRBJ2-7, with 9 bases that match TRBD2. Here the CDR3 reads CASSGIAGDYEQYF. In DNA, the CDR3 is TGTGCCAGCAGTGGGATAGCGGGAGACTACGAGCAGTACTTC.